This entry lists 27 T cell receptor beta chains sequenced from one sample in a study of cytomegalovirus exposure and HLA in healthy donors. PCR involved 60 Vbeta and 13 Jbeta primers. Repertoires were generated with immunoSEQ multiplex PCR, while TCRdb's copy carries only in-frame clones and drops some. The table includes approximately 150,000 clones, approximately 85% detected once. The sample comprised PBMCs. Receptor source: a man aged 45 to 65 in good health and CMV-seropositive.

The rearrangement uses TRBV29-1 and TRBJ2-7, with 10 bases aligning to TRBD1. Germline values: CDR1 SQVTM, CDR2 ANQGSEA. The CDR3 is made up of 14 amino acids. J lost 4 bases, V lost 6 bases, and 9 bases had no gene match. As DNA, the CDR3 is TGCAGCGTCCTTTGGGCGGGACAGGGGTACGAGCAGTACTTC. Its protein is CSVLWAGQGYEQYF.

This clone was detected once. This chain uses TRBV29-1 with TRBJ2-1, with a possible D match to TRBD1 (6 bases). Germline V gene sequence: CDR1 SQVTM, CDR2 ANQGSEA. The V and J ends lost 0 bases and 0 bases respectively, with 6 bases between them. There are 14 residues in the CDR3. CDR3 sequence: CSVEDRGSYNEQFF. CDR3 DNA sequence: TGCAGCGTTGAAGACAGGGGCTCCTACAATGAGCAGTTCTTC.

The genes are TRBV5-1 and TRBJ1-1; D is ambiguous. Trimming left V 0 bases short and J 7 bases short, with 10 bases between. Germline V CDR1 and CDR2: SGHRS, YFSETQ. The CDR3 covers 13 residues. CDR3 amino acids: CASSLAEESEAFF. The CDR3 coding sequence is TGCGCCAGCAGCTTGGCCGAGGAGAGTGAAGCTTTCTTT.

This chain uses TRBV27 with TRBJ2-3; a possible D gene is TRBD2 (7 bases). Germline V gene data show CDR1 as MNHEY and CDR2 as SMNVEV (reference sequence). The CDR3 contains 16 residues. V was trimmed by 2 bases and J by 4 bases, leaving 16 bases between them. The CDR3 region is CASSLVRGAWSDTQYF. The CDR3 DNA follows: TGTGCCAGCAGTTTAGTCCGGGGGGCCTGGTCAGATACGCAGTATTTT.

The CDR3 DNA is TGTGCCAGCAGCTCCACTTCGGTTCAAGAGACCCAGTACTTC. It translates to CASSSTSVQETQYF. V and J are TRBV5-5 and TRBJ2-5; D not resolved. Germline V gene lookup returns CDR1 SGHKS and CDR2 YYEKEE (reference sequence). The CDR3 length is 14 residues. V lost 3 bases to trimming and J lost 2 bases, with 11 bases between them.

The sample holds one count of this clone. The chain has TRBV7-9 and TRBJ2-1, with TRBD2 matching over 12 bases. Germline V lookup: CDR1 SEHNR, CDR2 FQNEAQ (reference sequence). The CDR3 is 15 amino acids. The trim removed 5 bases at V and 5 bases at J, leaving 4 bases unmatched. In nucleotides, the CDR3 is TGTGCCAGCAGCCACCGACTAGCGGGAGACAATGAGCAGTTCTTC. Translation: CASSHRLAGDNEQFF.

The V call is TRBV4-3, the J call TRBJ2-7, with D possibly matching TRBD2 (6 bases). Germline values: CDR1 LGHNA, CDR2 YSLEER. This CDR3 comprises 15 residues. V lost 3 bases, J lost 0 bases, and 12 bases lay in between. CDR3 DNA sequence: TGCGCCAGCAGCCAGGACCCGGGGGACTCCTACGAGCAGTACTTC. It translates to CASSQDPGDSYEQYF.

This clone was recorded a few times. The rearrangement links TRBV28 to TRBJ2-1; D may be TRBD2 (6 bases). The length of the CDR3 is 13 residues. The germline V and J ends were trimmed by 2 bases and 5 bases, with 7 bases remaining between them. Germline V gives CDR1 MDHEN, CDR2 SYDVKM. In DNA form, the CDR3 reads TGTGCCAGCAGTTTAGGACTACACAATGAGCAGTTCTTC. This encodes CASSLGLHNEQFF.

The CDR3 region has the DNA TGCGCCAGCAGCCAAGACGGGGTGGAGGATGAAAAACTGTTTTTT. It encodes CASSQDGVEDEKLFF. The gene calls are TRBV4-1 and TRBJ1-4; D uncertain. The CDR3 has 15 residues. V gave up 0 bases and J gave up 6 bases, with 11 bases separating them. Germline CDR1 reads MGHRA; CDR2 reads YSYEKL.

The rearrangement links TRBV4-2 to TRBJ2-3; TRBD2 aligns across 12 bases. Trimming took 4 bases from V and 3 from J; bases not matched to a gene: 17. Germline lookup yields CDR1 LGHNA and CDR2 YNFKEQ. The CDR3 has 20 amino acids. The CDR3 spells CASSRRGGLAGGPVTDTQYF. CDR3 coding DNA: TGTGCCAGCAGCCGCAGGGGAGGGCTAGCGGGAGGGCCCGTTACAGATACGCAGTATTTT.

In DNA, the CDR3 is TGCAGCGTTCTCACAGGGGCCTCCTACGAGCAGTACTTC. This encodes CSVLTGASYEQYF. The V gene is TRBV29-1, the J gene TRBJ2-7; TRBD1 agrees at 7 bases. V lost 5 bases, J lost 0 bases, and 4 bases stayed unmatched. CDR3 length: 13 amino acids. Looked up from germline, CDR1 is SQVTM and CDR2 is ANQGSEA.

This chain's CDR3 is CASSSPRRSRGTQYF. The CDR3 DNA sequence: TGTGCCAGCAGTTCACCCCGCAGGTCAAGGGGGACCCAGTACTTC. The V and J genes are TRBV28 and TRBJ2-5; maybe TRBD1 (5 bases). V lost 4 bases to trimming and J lost 7 bases, with 19 bases between them. There are 15 residues in the CDR3. Germline CDR1 and CDR2: MDHEN and SYDVKM.

This chain connects TRBV27 to TRBJ1-5; D is uncertain. V dropped 1 base and J dropped 2 bases, with 6 bases sitting between them. The CDR3 runs to 14 residues. Germline loops: CDR1 MNHEY, CDR2 SMNVEV (reference sequence). The CDR3 nucleotides are TGTGCCAGCAGTTTATTGCAGGGCAATCAGCCCCAGCATTTT. It specifies CASSLLQGNQPQHF.

Of note for this clone: This same CDR3 is encoded by further DNA sequences in the sample. CDR3 coding DNA: TGTGCCAGCAGCTTGCGGGAGGGTTCCTACGAGCAGTACTTC. Translation: CASSLREGSYEQYF. The chain has TRBV5-4 and TRBJ2-7; TRBD2 aligns across 8 bases. Germline loops: CDR1 SGHNT, CDR2 YYREEE (reference sequence). CDR3 length: 14 amino acids. V gave up 1 base and J gave up 1 base; unmatched junction bases: 1. The entire variable domain, with the rest obtained from reference TRBV5-4 and TRBJ2-7, is as follows: ETGVTQSPTHLIKTRGQQVTLRCSSQSGHNTVSWYQQALGQGPQFIFQYYREEENGRGNFPPRFSGLQFPNYSSELNVNALELDDSALYLCASSLREGSYEQYFGPGTRLTVT.

V and J are TRBV7-3 and TRBJ2-1; D unclear. V dropped 2 bases and J dropped 0 bases, with 8 bases sitting between them. The CDR3 length is 15 residues. Germline V CDR1 and CDR2: SGHTA, FQGTGA. The CDR3 sequence: CASSLVPGSYNEQFF. The DNA for the CDR3 is TGTGCCAGCAGCTTAGTACCGGGCTCCTACAATGAGCAGTTCTTC.

The chain carries TRBV5-4 and TRBJ2-2; 9 bases agree with TRBD1. In germline, CDR1 is SGHNT, CDR2 YYREEE (reference sequence). This CDR3 comprises 15 residues. J gave up 6 bases and V 6 bases, and 9 bases lay outside the gene matches. CDR3 in amino acids: CASMRGQGVSGELFF. CDR3 sequence (DNA): TGTGCCAGCATGAGGGGACAGGGCGTCTCCGGGGAGCTGTTTTTT.

The genes are TRBV6-5 and TRBJ1-2, with 8 bases lining up with TRBD1. The CDR3 sequence is 14 residues long. The J segment lost 7 bases and the V segment lost 2 bases, leaving 6 bases of the junction unmatched. Germline V gene data show CDR1 as MNHEY and CDR2 as SVGAGI. This CDR3 reads CASSYQGALGGYTF. The CDR3 DNA reads TGTGCCAGCAGTTACCAGGGGGCCTTAGGTGGCTACACCTTC.

A single count supports this clone. The chain links TRBV11-3 to TRBJ2-3; 10 bases agree with TRBD2. There are 14 residues in the CDR3. Germline trimming cut 2 bases from V and 6 bases from J; bases unmatched to any gene: 2. Germline CDR1 SGHNT, CDR2 YENEEA. In DNA form, the CDR3 reads TGTGCCAGCAGCTTAAGCGGGAGGGCCGATACGCAGTATTTT. It codes for CASSLSGRADTQYF.

The count of this clone is one. The chain has TRBV30 and TRBJ1-1; TRBD1 agrees at 7 bases. Per germline, CDR1 GTSNPN and CDR2 SVGIG (reference sequence). The length of the CDR3 is 14 residues. The V gene end was trimmed by 3 bases and the J gene end by 3 bases; junction bases not matched to a gene: 7. CDR3 DNA sequence: TGTGCCTGGAGATTAGACAGGGATCACACTGAAGCTTTCTTT. Translation: CAWRLDRDHTEAFF. The complete variable domain, with remaining parts taken from reference TRBV30 and TRBJ1-1, reads SQTIHQWPATLVQPVGSPLSLECTVEGTSNPNLYWYRQAAGRGLQLLFYSVGIGQISSEVPQNLSASRPQDRQFILSSKKLLLSDSGFYLCAWRLDRDHTEAFFGQGTRLTVV.

This clone was detected only once. This chain joins TRBV19 and TRBJ1-1; TRBD1 agrees at 7 bases. Trimming at V came to 9 bases and at J to 6 bases, leaving 10 bases not matched to a gene. Germline CDR1 reads LNHDA; CDR2 reads SQIVND (reference sequence). The CDR3 has 13 amino acids. CDR3 loop: CASSSGGGSEAFF. CDR3 nucleotide sequence: TGTGCCAGCTCTTCAGGGGGAGGCTCTGAAGCTTTCTTT.

The chain couples TRBV19 to TRBJ1-2, with 7 bases that match TRBD1. Germline CDR1 LNHDA, CDR2 SQIVND (reference sequence). The V and J ends lost 5 bases and 5 bases, in that order; junction bases with no gene match: 8. This CDR3 region has 14 residues. The DNA of the CDR3 is TGTGCCAGTAGTGTCCGGGACAGCATTTATGGCTACACCTTC. This translates into CASSVRDSIYGYTF.

This clone was seen only a few times. The V and J genes are TRBV19 and TRBJ1-2; 7 bases match TRBD1. Per the germline V gene, CDR1 is LNHDA and CDR2 is SQIVND (reference sequence). The length of the CDR3 is 14 residues. The ends lost 5 bases at V and 2 bases at J; junction bases unmatched: 5. The CDR3 bases are TGTGCCAGTAGTCCACAACAGGGGAACTATGGCTACACCTTC. It encodes CASSPQQGNYGYTF. Variable domain in full (rest from reference TRBV19 and TRBJ1-2): DGGITQSPKYLFRKEGQNVTLSCEQNLNHDAMYWYRQDPGQGLRLIYYSQIVNDFQKGDIAEGYSVSREKKESFPLTVTSAQKNPTAFYLCASSPQQGNYGYTFGSGTRLTVV.

The chain employs TRBV29-1 and TRBJ1-1; no reliable D call. Between the trimmed V and J ends, which lost 6 bases and 8 bases, there was a span of 16 bases. Germline CDR1 and CDR2: SQVTM and ANQGSEA. The CDR3 totals 12 residues. Written as DNA, the CDR3 is TGCAGCGTCGCAAAAGCGGGGTCCGAAGCTTTCTTT. It yields the protein CSVAKAGSEAFF.

This chain joins TRBV6-5 and TRBJ2-5; 7 bases are shared with TRBD1. The CDR3 extends over 12 amino acids. Per germline, CDR1 MNHEY and CDR2 SVGAGI. V shed 7 bases and J 4 bases; nucleotides not matched to a gene: 3. The CDR3, as DNA: TGTGCCAGCATGACAGGGTTAGAGACCCAGTACTTC. It encodes CASMTGLETQYF.

The chain uses TRBV7-2 and TRBJ2-3; 11 nucleotides match TRBD1. In germline, CDR1 is SGHTA, CDR2 FQGNSA. CDR3 size: 17 residues. The J segment lost 5 bases and the V segment lost 1 base, leaving 8 bases of the junction unmatched. In DNA, the CDR3 is TGTGCCAGCAGCTTAGTTGTGACCGGGACAGGGGGAGATACGCAGTATTTT. This sequence encodes CASSLVVTGTGGDTQYF.

The V call is TRBV6-1, the J call TRBJ2-7, with D maybe TRBD2 (6 bases). The CDR3 length is 13 residues. Germline V gene data show CDR1 as MNHNS and CDR2 as SASEGT. V lost 5 bases and J lost 9, with 17 bases in between. CDR3 in amino acids: CASSTGTAHGQYF. CDR3 DNA: TGTGCCAGCAGTACCGGGACTGCCCACGGGCAGTACTTC.

The chain has TRBV11-1 and TRBJ2-3; D unresolved. CDR1 is SGHAT, CDR2 FQDESV, per germline (reference sequence). Trimming shortened V by 1 base and J by 10 bases, and 12 bases separated the two germline ends. The CDR3 contains 13 residues. The CDR3 is CASSLGRLGAQYF. The CDR3 DNA follows: TGTGCCAGCAGCTTAGGGCGGTTAGGAGCGCAGTATTTT.